This T cell receptor beta chain originates from a study of blood T cell repertoires in COVID-19. Study context: Whether acute or convalescent, the COVID-19 samples came from the United States, Italy and Spain. T cells, B-cell-depleted T cells, or PBMCs supplied cDNA or gDNA.

Original handling: Reference gene primers were amplified, and this amplification served to estimate nucleated cell counts. Clones were read by immunoSEQ multiplex PCR, and TCRdb kept only the in-frame ones, dropping some. Clonal size and the V and J genes are those of that table, whereas D and trimming came from the DNA. The table has 100,000 to 150,000 clones, roughly 87% seen once. Germline-derived CDR1 and CDR2 are SGHTA and FQGNSA. V gave up 4 bases and J gave up 6 bases; unmatched junction bases: 9. CDR3 length: 16 residues. The chain combines TRBV7-2 with TRBJ1-6; TRBD1 matches at 7 bases. This TCR came from a woman over 75 with acute or convalescent COVID-19. Specimen: peripheral blood. In DNA, the CDR3 is TGTGCCAGCAGCTCACAACGACAGGGCCTTAATTCACCCCTCCACTTT. This translates into CASSSQRQGLNSPLHF. The full variable domain, completed using reference TRBV7-2 and TRBJ1-6, is GAGVSQSPSNKVTEKGKDVELRCDPISGHTALYWYRQSLGQGLEFLIYFQGNSAPDKSGLPSDRFSAERTGGSVSTLTIQRTQQEDSAVYLCASSSQRQGLNSPLHFGNGTRLTVT.